The sequence of this T cell receptor (beta chain) was determined in a study of cytomegalovirus exposure and HLA in healthy donors. About the research overall: Some 85 million unique TCRs, all from HLA-typed donors, were included in an early release of the data.

The CDR3 consists of 14 residues. The V gene end was trimmed by 7 bases and the J gene end by 3 bases; junction bases not matched to a gene: 3. The germline gives CDR1 WSHSY, CDR2 SAAADI. Both 60 Vbeta primers and 13 Jbeta primers went into the PCR. Method: immunoSEQ multiplex PCR; TCRdb's copy keeps in-frame clones and lacks some. The sample table includes 85,000 or so clones. Input material: PBMCs. The chain is built from TRBV10-2 and TRBJ2-1, with 10 bases lining up with TRBD2. This TCR came from a woman in her twenties or thirties in good health and CMV-seronegative. The CDR3 loop reads CASTSSGSYNEQFF. DNA of the CDR3: TGCGCCAGCACCTCTAGCGGGAGCTACAATGAGCAGTTCTTC.